What follows are 9 T cell receptor beta chains derived from one specimen sequenced in a study of blood T cell repertoires in COVID-19 (TCRdb year 2020). Receptor libraries were prepared by the immunoSEQ multiplex PCR assay. TCRdb stores this immuneACCESS table with in-frame sequences only. Part of the clones is absent; in the studies checked, under half of the shortfall reflects unresolved V genes, and no reason is known for the rest. This sample lists almost 350,000 clones; over 85% were detected once. Clones ranked in the top ten supply 3% to 4.5% of the sample. The material sequenced was peripheral blood. These receptor sequences come from a woman in her fifties or sixties with COVID-19, enrolled during active disease.

The chain recombines TRBV7-9 with TRBJ1-5; TRBD1 is a possible D gene (5 bases). There are 15 residues in the CDR3. Per germline, CDR1 SEHNR and CDR2 FQNEAQ (reference sequence). The V gene lost 2 bases and the J gene lost 3 bases, with 11 bases spanning the gap. CDR3 nucleotide sequence: TGTGCCAGCAGCTTACGGGGGGGTCCCAATCAGCCCCAGCATTTT. It specifies CASSLRGGPNQPQHF.

The rearrangement links TRBV6-2 or TRBV6-3 to TRBJ1-1, with D unresolved. CDR1 is MNHEY, CDR2 SVGEGT, per germline. The CDR3 is 13 amino acids. Between the trimmed V and J ends, which lost 6 bases and 12 bases, there was a span of 20 bases. The chain's CDR3 is CASSNRALTRTFF. The CDR3 region has the DNA TGTGCCAGCAGCAACCGAGCCTTGACTCGGACTTTCTTT.

The V call is TRBV27, the J call TRBJ1-4, with a tentative D call TRBD1 (6 bases). The CDR3 covers 14 residues. Between the trimmed V and J ends, which lost 7 bases and 8 bases, there was a span of 17 bases. Germline V gene data show CDR1 as MNHEY and CDR2 as SMNVEV (reference sequence). This CDR3 is CASKTTGGREKLFF. The CDR3, as DNA: TGTGCCAGCAAAACGACAGGAGGCCGGGAAAAACTGTTTTTT.

The J gene is TRBJ2-3, the V gene TRBV28; 10 bases are shared with TRBD2. Unmatched junction bases numbered 5, after V lost 5 bases and J lost 3 bases. Germline V gene sequence: CDR1 MDHEN, CDR2 SYDVKM. This CDR3 comprises 15 residues. In DNA, the CDR3 is TGTGCCAGCAGTATAGCGGGGGGAGGGACAGATACGCAGTATTTT. Amino acids: CASSIAGGGTDTQYF.

This sequence joins TRBV6-5 and TRBJ1-5; D unresolved. There are 13 residues in the CDR3. Germline CDR1 and CDR2: MNHEY and SVGAGI. Trimming cost V 0 bases and J 6 bases, with 6 bases left between them. CDR3 amino acids: CASSYSGVQPQHF. In nucleotides, the CDR3 is TGTGCCAGCAGTTACTCCGGGGTTCAGCCCCAGCATTTT.

J is TRBJ1-2 and V is TRBV21-1; the table's D call, TRBD1, has no DNA check behind it. TRBV21-1 is marked as a pseudogene. CDR3 size: 14 residues. Here the CDR3 DNA reads TGTGCCAGCGGGGCTTGGGACAGGGACTATGGCTACACCTTC. Protein product: CASGAWDRDYGYTF.

V is TRBV9 and J is TRBJ1-1, with D maybe TRBD1 (6 bases). V was shortened by 4 bases and J by 3 bases, with 13 bases between the two germline ends. The CDR3 contains 14 residues. In germline, CDR1 is SGDLS, CDR2 YYNGEE. For the CDR3, the DNA is TGTGCCAGCAGCCGAAAGGGGGGGGACACTGAAGCTTTCTTT. Translation gives CASSRKGGDTEAFF.

This chain links TRBV9 with TRBJ2-3, with D possibly being TRBD1 (6 bases). V lost 0 bases and J lost 2, with 13 bases in between. This CDR3 has 16 residues. CDR1 is SGDLS, CDR2 YYNGEE, per germline. The CDR3 nucleotides read TGTGCCAGCAGCGTAGCTGGGACACCCAACACAGATACGCAGTATTTT. Protein product: CASSVAGTPNTDTQYF.

The chain employs TRBV18 and TRBJ2-2, with D perhaps TRBD1 (6 bases). The V end was cut by 5 bases, the J end by 3 bases, with 13 bases between. This CDR3 is 15 amino acids long. In germline, CDR1 is KGHSH, CDR2 LQKENI. The CDR3 DNA reads as TGTGCCAGCTCAACCTACAGGGCGGACACCGGGGAGCTGTTTTTT. Translating gives CASSTYRADTGELFF.